This is a list of T cell receptor beta chains from one sample in a study of cytomegalovirus exposure and HLA in healthy donors. Clones were read by immunoSEQ multiplex PCR, and TCRdb kept only the in-frame ones, dropping some. Of under 150,000 clones listed, approximately 72% were seen once; the top ten hold approximately 2.1%. Sequencing was performed on PBMCs. These receptors originate from a man aged 40-50 years in good health and CMV-seronegative. The CDR3 runs from the conserved cysteine through the conserved F or W. Fields, in order: clone size, V gene, J gene, D gene, CDR3 protein, CDR3 DNA. A D gene is named only where the DNA matches it firmly. Some rows have no size entry. The others give once, few or many, or a class for an expanded clone.

abundance: -; v_gene: TRBV4-1; j_gene: TRBJ1-2; d_gene: -; CDR3aa: CASTSTQGRGYGYTF; CDR3nt: TGCGCCAGCACCTCAACACAGGGTCGCGGCTATGGCTACACCTTC
abundance: -; v_gene: TRBV4-3; j_gene: TRBJ1-2; d_gene: -; CDR3aa: CASSQDAEENYGYTF; CDR3nt: TGCGCCAGCAGCCAAGATGCGGAAGAGAACTATGGCTACACCTTC
abundance: -; v_gene: TRBV10-1; j_gene: TRBJ1-6; d_gene: -; CDR3aa: CASSEQPVNSPLHF; CDR3nt: TGCGCCAGCAGCGAACAACCTGTGAATTCACCCCTCCACTTT
abundance: -; v_gene: TRBV23-1; j_gene: TRBJ1-4; d_gene: TRBD1; CDR3aa: CASSKRQGPPRLFF; CDR3nt: TGCGCCAGCTCCAAGAGACAGGGCCCGCCGCGGCTGTTTTTT
abundance: few; v_gene: TRBV9; j_gene: TRBJ2-6; d_gene: -; CDR3aa: CASSVAQGWPNVLTF; CDR3nt: TGTGCCAGCAGCGTGGCGCAGGGTTGGCCCAACGTCCTGACTTTC
abundance: -; v_gene: TRBV5-1; j_gene: TRBJ2-7; d_gene: TRBD1; CDR3aa: CASSLKVTGVSEQYF; CDR3nt: TGCGCCAGCAGCTTGAAAGTGACAGGGGTAAGCGAGCAGTACTTC
abundance: -; v_gene: TRBV28; j_gene: TRBJ2-7; d_gene: -; CDR3aa: CASSRNFPGPMGYF; CDR3nt: TGTGCCAGCAGCCGAAATTTCCCGGGTCCTATGGGGTACTTC
abundance: -; v_gene: TRBV6-6; j_gene: TRBJ2-1; d_gene: -; CDR3aa: CASSLALNEQFF; CDR3nt: TGTGCCAGCTCCCTAGCCTTGAATGAGCAGTTCTTC
abundance: few; v_gene: TRBV9; j_gene: TRBJ1-1; d_gene: TRBD1; CDR3aa: CASSVEGAGTEAFF; CDR3nt: TGTGCCAGCAGCGTAGAGGGGGCAGGAACTGAAGCTTTCTTT
abundance: -; v_gene: TRBV7-9; j_gene: TRBJ2-3; d_gene: -; CDR3aa: CASTVLRASTDTQYF; CDR3nt: TGTGCCAGCACCGTCCTGCGAGCGAGCACAGATACGCAGTATTTT
abundance: -; v_gene: TRBV7-8; j_gene: TRBJ2-5; d_gene: TRBD1; CDR3aa: CASSLEAGGFETQYF; CDR3nt: TGTGCCAGCAGCTTAGAAGCAGGGGGCTTTGAGACCCAGTACTTC
abundance: few; v_gene: TRBV19; j_gene: TRBJ2-7; d_gene: TRBD2; CDR3aa: CASSTTGTSGRIWSYEQYF; CDR3nt: TGTGCCAGTAGTACCACCGGGACTAGCGGGAGGATATGGTCCTACGAGCAGTACTTC
abundance: -; v_gene: TRBV19; j_gene: TRBJ1-4; d_gene: -; CDR3aa: CAGKGATNEKLFF; CDR3nt: TGTGCCGGAAAGGGGGCAACTAATGAAAAACTGTTTTTT
abundance: -; v_gene: TRBV15; j_gene: TRBJ2-7; d_gene: TRBD1; CDR3aa: CATSRDKGTGRSEQYF; CDR3nt: TGTGCCACCAGCAGAGATAAGGGGACAGGGAGGAGTGAGCAGTACTTC
abundance: -; v_gene: TRBV5-4; j_gene: TRBJ2-1; d_gene: TRBD2; CDR3aa: CASSLGTGRAANEQFF; CDR3nt: TGTGCCAGCAGCTTGGGAACCGGGAGGGCCGCAAATGAGCAGTTCTTC
abundance: -; v_gene: TRBV19; j_gene: TRBJ2-4; d_gene: TRBD2; CDR3aa: CASGPSGRTNIQYF; CDR3nt: TGTGCCAGCGGACCAAGCGGGAGGACGAACATTCAGTACTTC
abundance: once; v_gene: TRBV5-1; j_gene: TRBJ2-7; d_gene: TRBD1; CDR3aa: CASRLTGDEQYF; CDR3nt: TGCGCCAGCCGGCTAACAGGGGACGAGCAGTACTTC
abundance: -; v_gene: TRBV12-2; j_gene: TRBJ2-5; d_gene: -; CDR3aa: CASRLARMLFQETQYF; CDR3nt: TGTGCAAGTCGCTTAGCGAGGATGCTTTTTCAAGAGACCCAGTACTTC
abundance: few; v_gene: TRBV6-5; j_gene: TRBJ1-2; d_gene: TRBD1; CDR3aa: CASSYSGTVYGYTF; CDR3nt: TGTGCCAGCAGTTACTCTGGGACAGTATATGGCTACACCTTC
abundance: -; v_gene: TRBV28; j_gene: TRBJ2-1; d_gene: TRBD2; CDR3aa: CASSFPPVSQREGESYNEQFF; CDR3nt: TGTGCCAGCAGTTTCCCCCCGGTCTCCCAGCGGGAGGGAGAGTCCTACAATGAGCAGTTCTTC
abundance: -; v_gene: TRBV7-9; j_gene: TRBJ2-1; d_gene: -; CDR3aa: CASSPIANEQFF; CDR3nt: TGTGCCAGCAGCCCTATAGCTAATGAGCAGTTCTTC
abundance: -; v_gene: TRBV18; j_gene: TRBJ1-4; d_gene: TRBD1; CDR3aa: CASSRTQGADEKLFF; CDR3nt: TGTGCCAGCTCGCGCACACAGGGGGCGGATGAAAAACTGTTTTTT
abundance: few; v_gene: TRBV6-7; j_gene: TRBJ2-5; d_gene: TRBD1; CDR3aa: CATFDRAGVETQYF; CDR3nt: TGTGCCACCTTCGACAGGGCTGGGGTGGAGACCCAGTACTTC
abundance: once; v_gene: TRBV10-3; j_gene: TRBJ2-2; d_gene: TRBD1; CDR3aa: CAISESGKQGSWDTGELFF; CDR3nt: TGTGCCATCAGTGAGTCAGGGAAACAGGGGTCCTGGGACACCGGGGAGCTGTTTTTT
abundance: -; v_gene: TRBV9; j_gene: TRBJ2-7; d_gene: TRBD1; CDR3aa: CASSPWGQGAAEQYF; CDR3nt: TGTGCCAGCAGCCCCTGGGGACAGGGGGCAGCCGAGCAGTACTTC
abundance: few; v_gene: TRBV19; j_gene: TRBJ1-4; d_gene: TRBD1; CDR3aa: CASSAAGGGEKLFF; CDR3nt: TGTGCCAGTAGCGCGGCAGGGGGCGGTGAAAAACTGTTTTTT
abundance: -; v_gene: TRBV4-1; j_gene: TRBJ2-7; d_gene: -; CDR3aa: CASSQDFGYEQYF; CDR3nt: TGCGCCAGCAGCCAAGATTTCGGCTACGAGCAGTACTTC
abundance: -; v_gene: TRBV11-2; j_gene: TRBJ2-1; d_gene: -; CDR3aa: CASSTRDFYNEQFF; CDR3nt: TGTGCCAGCAGCACGCGGGACTTTTACAATGAGCAGTTCTTC
abundance: -; v_gene: TRBV19; j_gene: TRBJ1-1; d_gene: -; CDR3aa: CASSIGTGVVTEAFF; CDR3nt: TGTGCCAGTAGTATTGGGACGGGGGTCGTTACTGAAGCTTTCTTT
abundance: -; v_gene: TRBV5-1; j_gene: TRBJ2-7; d_gene: TRBD2; CDR3aa: CASSPTPLAGGSDEQYF; CDR3nt: TGCGCCAGCAGCCCAACCCCCTTAGCGGGAGGAAGCGACGAGCAGTACTTC
abundance: -; v_gene: TRBV4-1; j_gene: TRBJ2-4; d_gene: -; CDR3aa: CASSQDWRAKNIQYF; CDR3nt: TGCGCCAGCAGCCAAGACTGGAGAGCCAAAAACATTCAGTACTTC
abundance: -; v_gene: TRBV7-9; j_gene: TRBJ2-1; d_gene: TRBD1; CDR3aa: CASSRQGTRDEQFF; CDR3nt: TGTGCCAGCAGCAGACAGGGAACCCGGGATGAGCAGTTCTTC
abundance: few; v_gene: TRBV11-2; j_gene: TRBJ2-7; d_gene: TRBD2; CDR3aa: CASSLVAGESGYEQYF; CDR3nt: TGTGCCAGCAGCTTAGTAGCGGGAGAGTCTGGGTACGAGCAGTACTTC
abundance: -; v_gene: TRBV6-5; j_gene: TRBJ2-3; d_gene: -; CDR3aa: CASSETGSTDTQYF; CDR3nt: TGTGCCAGCAGTGAGACAGGAAGCACAGATACGCAGTATTTT
abundance: -; v_gene: TRBV5-1; j_gene: TRBJ1-2; d_gene: TRBD1; CDR3aa: CASSLQQGAPYGYTF; CDR3nt: TGCGCCAGCAGCTTGCAACAGGGGGCTCCCTATGGCTACACCTTC
abundance: -; v_gene: TRBV4-3; j_gene: TRBJ2-3; d_gene: TRBD2; CDR3aa: CASSQELRLAGVADTQYF; CDR3nt: TGCGCCAGCAGCCAAGAGCTCCGACTAGCGGGAGTGGCAGATACGCAGTATTTT
abundance: few; v_gene: TRBV28; j_gene: TRBJ2-3; d_gene: TRBD1; CDR3aa: CASVQGATDTQYF; CDR3nt: TGTGCCAGCGTACAGGGGGCCACAGATACGCAGTATTTT
abundance: -; v_gene: TRBV5-6; j_gene: TRBJ2-1; d_gene: -; CDR3aa: CASRGGGYNEQFF; CDR3nt: TGTGCCAGCAGAGGGGGGGGCTACAATGAGCAGTTCTTC
abundance: -; v_gene: TRBV9; j_gene: TRBJ2-2; d_gene: TRBD1; CDR3aa: CASSVYRGFGTGELFF; CDR3nt: TGTGCCAGCAGCGTATACAGGGGTTTTGGCACCGGGGAGCTGTTTTTT
abundance: -; v_gene: TRBV19; j_gene: TRBJ2-7; d_gene: -; CDR3aa: CASSISSDTYEQYF; CDR3nt: TGTGCCAGTAGTATATCGAGCGATACCTACGAGCAGTACTTC
abundance: -; v_gene: TRBV4-3; j_gene: TRBJ2-7; d_gene: TRBD2; CDR3aa: CASSRAAGTYEQYF; CDR3nt: TGCGCCAGCAGCCGGGCAGCGGGGACCTACGAGCAGTACTTC
abundance: -; v_gene: TRBV15; j_gene: TRBJ1-1; d_gene: TRBD1; CDR3aa: CATSRDGQENTEAFF; CDR3nt: TGTGCCACCAGCAGAGACGGACAGGAGAACACTGAAGCTTTCTTT
abundance: -; v_gene: TRBV5-1; j_gene: TRBJ2-6; d_gene: TRBD1; CDR3aa: CASSLWGQNSGANVLTF; CDR3nt: TGCGCCAGCAGCTTGTGGGGACAGAACTCTGGGGCCAACGTCCTGACTTTC
abundance: few; v_gene: TRBV18; j_gene: TRBJ2-7; d_gene: -; CDR3aa: CASSLFYEQYF; CDR3nt: TGTGCCAGCTCCCTCTTCTACGAGCAGTACTTC
abundance: -; v_gene: TRBV2; j_gene: TRBJ1-5; d_gene: TRBD1; CDR3aa: CASGSGQGGQPQHF; CDR3nt: TGTGCCAGCGGGTCGGGACAGGGGGGTCAGCCCCAGCATTTT
abundance: -; v_gene: TRBV5-1; j_gene: TRBJ2-1; d_gene: TRBD1; CDR3aa: CASSPGQNLYNEQFF; CDR3nt: TGCGCCAGCAGCCCGGGACAGAACCTTTACAATGAGCAGTTCTTC
abundance: -; v_gene: TRBV19; j_gene: TRBJ1-5; d_gene: -; CDR3aa: CASSIEIRTWPQHF; CDR3nt: TGTGCCAGTAGTATAGAAATCAGGACATGGCCCCAGCATTTT
abundance: few; v_gene: TRBV7-2; j_gene: TRBJ2-7; d_gene: TRBD2; CDR3aa: CASSFQIISGPIEQYF; CDR3nt: TGTGCCAGCAGCTTCCAGATTATTAGCGGGCCGATCGAGCAGTACTTC
abundance: -; v_gene: TRBV6-1; j_gene: TRBJ2-7; d_gene: TRBD2; CDR3aa: CASSGALTTGTSGTYEQYF; CDR3nt: TGTGCCAGCAGTGGGGCCTTGACGACCGGGACTAGCGGGACCTACGAGCAGTACTTC
abundance: -; v_gene: TRBV6-1; j_gene: TRBJ1-6; d_gene: -; CDR3aa: CASSEGQRNSPLHF; CDR3nt: TGTGCCAGCAGTGAAGGACAGAGAAATTCACCCCTCCACTTT
abundance: -; v_gene: TRBV4-1; j_gene: TRBJ1-3; d_gene: -; CDR3aa: CASSQGSGGSVGNTIYF; CDR3nt: TGCGCCAGCAGCCAAGGATCTGGTGGTTCGGTAGGAAACACCATATATTTT
abundance: -; v_gene: TRBV28; j_gene: TRBJ1-1; d_gene: TRBD1; CDR3aa: CASSFTGQGAEAFF; CDR3nt: TGTGCCAGCAGTTTCACGGGACAGGGGGCGGAAGCTTTCTTT
abundance: once; v_gene: TRBV7-2; j_gene: TRBJ2-3; d_gene: TRBD2; CDR3aa: CASSFGGGPDTQYF; CDR3nt: TGTGCCAGCAGCTTCGGCGGGGGGCCAGATACGCAGTATTTT
abundance: -; v_gene: TRBV6-5; j_gene: TRBJ2-5; d_gene: TRBD2; CDR3aa: CASSFRRGGAGETQYF; CDR3nt: TGTGCCAGCAGTTTCCGGCGGGGGGGGGCAGGGGAGACCCAGTACTTC
abundance: -; v_gene: TRBV5-1; j_gene: TRBJ2-1; d_gene: -; CDR3aa: CASSLRQENSYNEQFF; CDR3nt: TGCGCCAGCAGCCTACGACAGGAAAACTCCTACAATGAGCAGTTCTTC